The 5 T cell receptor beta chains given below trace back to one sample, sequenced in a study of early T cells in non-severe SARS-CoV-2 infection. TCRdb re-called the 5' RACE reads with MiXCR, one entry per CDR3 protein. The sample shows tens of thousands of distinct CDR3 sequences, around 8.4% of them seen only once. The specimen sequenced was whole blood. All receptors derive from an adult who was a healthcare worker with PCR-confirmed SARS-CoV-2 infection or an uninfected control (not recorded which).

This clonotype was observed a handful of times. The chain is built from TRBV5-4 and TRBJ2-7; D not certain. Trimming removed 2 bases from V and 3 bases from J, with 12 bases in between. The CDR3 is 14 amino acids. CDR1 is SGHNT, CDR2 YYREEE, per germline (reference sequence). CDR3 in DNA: TGTGCCAGCAGCTTAGGTTCGAGGAACTACGAGCAGTACTTC. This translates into CASSLGSRNYEQYF.

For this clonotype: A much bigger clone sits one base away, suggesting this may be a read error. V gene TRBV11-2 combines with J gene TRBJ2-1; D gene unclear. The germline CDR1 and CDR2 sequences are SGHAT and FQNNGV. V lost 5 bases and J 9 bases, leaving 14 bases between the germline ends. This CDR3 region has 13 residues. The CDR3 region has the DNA TGTGCCAGCAGCCCTGAAGGACCATCTGAGCAGTTCTTC. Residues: CASSPEGPSEQFF.

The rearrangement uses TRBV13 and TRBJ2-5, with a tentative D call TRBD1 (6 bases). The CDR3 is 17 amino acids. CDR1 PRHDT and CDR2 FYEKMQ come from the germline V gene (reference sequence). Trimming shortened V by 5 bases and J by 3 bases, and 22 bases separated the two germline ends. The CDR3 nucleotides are TGTGCCAGCAGCCAAGGATCCCGGGACAAAACCAAAGAGACCCAGTACTTC. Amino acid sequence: CASSQGSRDKTKETQYF.

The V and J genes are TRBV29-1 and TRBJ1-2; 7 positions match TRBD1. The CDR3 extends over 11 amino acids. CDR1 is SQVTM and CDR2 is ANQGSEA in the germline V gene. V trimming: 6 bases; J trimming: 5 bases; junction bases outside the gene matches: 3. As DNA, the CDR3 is TGCAGCGTAGACAGGGCTTATGGCTACACCTTC. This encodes CSVDRAYGYTF.

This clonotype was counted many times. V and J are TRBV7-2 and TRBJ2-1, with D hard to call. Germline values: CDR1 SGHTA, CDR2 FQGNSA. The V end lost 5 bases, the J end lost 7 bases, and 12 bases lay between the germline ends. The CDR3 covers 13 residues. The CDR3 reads CASSPTKGNEQFF. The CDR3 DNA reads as TGTGCCAGCAGCCCGACCAAGGGTAATGAGCAGTTCTTC. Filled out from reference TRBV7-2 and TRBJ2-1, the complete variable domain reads GAGVSQSPSNKVTEKGKDVELRCDPISGHTALYWYRQSLGQGLEFLIYFQGNSAPDKSGLPSDRFSAERTGGSVSTLTIQRTQQEDSAVYLCASSPTKGNEQFFGPGTRLTVL.